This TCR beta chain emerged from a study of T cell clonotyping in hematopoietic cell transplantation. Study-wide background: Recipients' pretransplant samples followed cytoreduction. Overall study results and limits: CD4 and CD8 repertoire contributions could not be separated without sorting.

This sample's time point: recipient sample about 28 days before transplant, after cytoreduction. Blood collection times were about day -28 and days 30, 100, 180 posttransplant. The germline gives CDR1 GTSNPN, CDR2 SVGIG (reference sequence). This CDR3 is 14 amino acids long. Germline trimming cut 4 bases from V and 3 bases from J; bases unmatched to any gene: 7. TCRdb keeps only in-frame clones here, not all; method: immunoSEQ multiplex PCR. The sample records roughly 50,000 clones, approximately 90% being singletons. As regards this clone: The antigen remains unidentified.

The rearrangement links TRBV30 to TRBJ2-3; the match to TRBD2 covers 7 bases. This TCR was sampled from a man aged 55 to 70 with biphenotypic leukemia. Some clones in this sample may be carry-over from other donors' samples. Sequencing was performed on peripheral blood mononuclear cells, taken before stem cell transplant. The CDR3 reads CAWNTREWTDTQYF. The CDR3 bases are TGTGCCTGGAATACGCGGGAGTGGACAGATACGCAGTATTTT.